Below, 26 T cell receptor beta chains from the same sample are listed, as sequenced in a study of T and B cells in COVID-19 patients. Multiplex PCR with BIOMED2 TRB-A/B primer pools amplified TRB rearrangements. Each CDR3 protein is one row after TCRdb ran MiXCR on the multiplex PCR reads. The sample holds around 3,300 distinct CDR3 sequences, approximately 30% seen once. From blood, roughly 250-550 ng of genomic DNA served as TRB template. Sequencing was done on a sample of blood. These receptors originate from a human donor with active COVID-19. The donor label of this sample is uncertain.

CDR3 in amino acids: CASSEGTGVPGELFF. The CDR3 DNA sequence: TGTGCCAGCAGTGAGGGGACAGGGGTCCCCGGGGAGCTGTTTTTT. The chain combines TRBV6-5 with TRBJ2-2; 10 bases are a match to TRBD1. Per germline, CDR1 MNHEY and CDR2 SVGAGI. After removal of 5 bases from V and 6 bases from J, the junction contained 6 bases not matched to a gene. This CDR3 region has 15 residues.

This clonotype appeared a few times. The rearrangement joins TRBV5-6 to TRBJ1-2; D perhaps matches TRBD1 (6 bases). The germline gives CDR1 SGHDT, CDR2 YYEEEE. CDR3 size: 14 residues. Trimming pared 2 bases from V and 1 base from J, leaving 9 bases between. The CDR3 region is CASSLGGFNYGYTF. The CDR3, as DNA: TGTGCCAGCAGCTTAGGGGGATTTAACTATGGCTACACCTTC. The variable domain in full, completed from reference TRBV5-6 and TRBJ1-2, reads DAGVTQSPTHLIKTRGQQVTLRCSPKSGHDTVSWYQQALGQGPQFIFQYYEEEERQRGNFPDRFSGHQFPNYSSELNVNALLLGDSALYLCASSLGGFNYGYTFGSGTRLTVV.

There are a few counts of this clonotype. The rearrangement joins TRBV5-1 to TRBJ2-7; 11 bases align to TRBD1. V was pared by 0 bases and J by 5 bases, with 1 base of the junction left unmatched. CDR3 length: 14 amino acids. From germline, CDR1 is SGHRS and CDR2 YFSETQ. The CDR3 spells CASSLGGQGDEQYF. CDR3 DNA: TGCGCCAGCAGCTTGGGGGGACAGGGGGACGAGCAGTACTTC.

This chain links TRBV7-6 with TRBJ2-2; D unresolved. The CDR3 spans 15 residues. V was pared by 1 base and J by 3 bases, with 9 bases between. Germline V gene lookup returns CDR1 SGHVS and CDR2 FNYEAQ. The CDR3 DNA is TGTGCCAGCAGCTTAGATAAGGGCCACACCGGGGAGCTGTTTTTT. Translation: CASSLDKGHTGELFF.

A few counts support this clonotype. The V call is TRBV6-1, the J call TRBJ2-7; D is possibly TRBD1 or TRBD2 (7 bases each). The germline V gene encodes CDR1 MNHNS and CDR2 SASEGT. The CDR3 is made up of 14 amino acids. Trimming removed 3 bases at V and 7 bases at J, with 16 bases between. The CDR3 loop is CASSDGEGAGEQYF. CDR3 in DNA: TGTGCCAGCAGTGATGGGGAGGGGGCGGGTGAGCAGTACTTC.

By share, this clonotype ranks as medium-sized. The rearrangement links TRBV10-3 to TRBJ2-2; D gene ambiguous. The V end lost 0 bases, the J end lost 7 bases, and 9 bases lay between the germline ends. Germline V CDR1 and CDR2: ENHRY, SYGVKD. The CDR3 sequence is 14 residues long. The CDR3 spells CAISESSTHGELFF. As DNA, the CDR3 is TGTGCCATCAGTGAGTCGTCGACCCACGGGGAGCTGTTTTTT.

The chain links TRBV19 to TRBJ1-5, with unresolved D. V was shortened by 4 bases and J by 5 bases, with 6 bases between the two germline ends. CDR1 and CDR2 from the germline V gene are LNHDA and SQIVND (reference sequence). The CDR3 extends over 12 amino acids. In DNA form, the CDR3 reads TGTGCCAGTAGTAGATGGGATCAGCCCCAGCATTTT. It encodes CASSRWDQPQHF.

In its sample, this clonotype is medium-sized. The chain employs TRBV27 and TRBJ2-7, with TRBD1 matching 7 bases. Germline V lookup: CDR1 MNHEY, CDR2 SMNVEV (reference sequence). The CDR3 spans 11 residues. J gave up 5 bases and V 8 bases, and 3 bases lay outside the gene matches. The CDR3 sequence: CASGDRDEQYF. The CDR3 DNA reads as TGTGCCAGCGGAGACAGGGACGAGCAGTACTTC.

This clonotype is medium-sized by share. The CDR3 reads CASSLQISYEQYF. In nucleotides, the CDR3 is TGTGCCAGCAGTTTACAGATTTCCTACGAGCAGTACTTC. The chain has TRBV27 and TRBJ2-7, with D hard to call. Germline CDR1 and CDR2: MNHEY and SMNVEV (reference sequence). The CDR3 has 13 amino acids. V shed 2 bases and J shed 1 base, with 6 bases lying between them.

Notes on this clonotype: This could be a read error, since a much larger clone is one nucleotide away. J is TRBJ2-7 and V is TRBV6-5; D not resolved. Germline-derived CDR1 and CDR2 are MNHEY and SVGAGI. The CDR3 covers 11 residues. The chain's CDR3 is CANSYGFEQYF. For the CDR3, the DNA is TGTGCCAACAGTTACGGATTCGAGCAGTACTTC.

The table lists this clonotype with a few counts. The V call is TRBV15, the J call TRBJ2-7; 10 bases fit TRBD1. J lost 4 bases, V lost 4 bases, and 4 bases had no gene match. Per germline, CDR1 LNHNV and CDR2 YYDKDF (reference sequence). The CDR3 loop spans 14 amino acids. CDR3 nucleotides: TGTGCCACCAGCATGGACAGGGGGAGGTACGAGCAGTACTTC. Residues: CATSMDRGRYEQYF.

This clonotype was observed a handful of times. J is TRBJ2-4 and V is TRBV5-5, with D maybe TRBD2 (6 bases). The germline V and J ends were trimmed by 4 bases and 1 base, with 15 bases remaining between them. The CDR3 totals 16 residues. Germline V gives CDR1 SGHKS, CDR2 YYEKEE (reference sequence). The CDR3 here is CASSPQEGTAKNIQYF. The CDR3 DNA reads TGTGCCAGCAGCCCCCAGGAGGGCACGGCCAAAAACATTCAGTACTTC.

The rearrangement uses TRBV12-3 or TRBV12-4 and TRBJ1-4; weak D call: TRBD1 (6 bases). V lost 5 bases and J lost 5, with 9 bases in between. The CDR3 length is 13 residues. The CDR3 DNA reads as TGTGCCAGCAGTCGGACAGCGAATGAAAAACTGTTTTTT. It is translated as CASSRTANEKLFF.

The rearrangement links TRBV12-3 or TRBV12-4 to TRBJ1-3; D unresolved. Trimming took 2 bases from V and 9 from J, leaving 11 bases between them. This CDR3 contains 13 residues. Written as DNA, the CDR3 is TGTGCCAGCAGTTTATCCTTCTTAGGCACCATATATTTT. This codes for CASSLSFLGTIYF.

This clonotype was seen only a few times. The chain carries TRBV20-1 and TRBJ2-1, with TRBD1 matching over 10 bases. Germline CDR1 reads DFQATT; CDR2 reads SNEGSKA (reference sequence). V was pared by 6 bases and J by 6 bases, with 11 bases of the junction left unmatched. The CDR3 totals 15 residues. The chain's CDR3 is CSAPPGQGRFNEQFF. CDR3 in DNA: TGCAGTGCCCCTCCGGGACAGGGGAGGTTCAATGAGCAGTTCTTC.

Turning to this clonotype: At one end, the junction sequence differs from germline, possibly due to a read error. The chain employs TRBV6-1 and TRBJ2-1; TRBD2 might be the D (5 bases). The CDR3 spans 14 residues. Germline CDR1 is MNHNS and CDR2 is SASEGT. CDR3 nucleotides: TGTGCCGGCAGTGAAGACCCACCGGGGAATGAGCAGTTCTTC. Its protein product is CAGSEDPPGNEQFF.

This chain joins TRBV6-1 and TRBJ1-1; D unclear. CDR3 length: 14 residues. Germline CDR1 and CDR2: MNHNS and SASEGT. Deletions cut 8 bases from V and 5 bases from J, with 18 bases between. The CDR3 DNA sequence: TGTGCCAGCGGTAATCGGCAGGATGGAACTGAAGCTTTCTTT. Translation gives CASGNRQDGTEAFF.

This clonotype was detected only a few times. This chain joins TRBV27 and TRBJ2-1; D uncertain. This CDR3 comprises 14 residues. In germline, CDR1 is MNHEY, CDR2 SMNVEV (reference sequence). The V gene lost 2 bases and the J gene lost 2 bases, with 7 bases spanning the gap. DNA of the CDR3: TGTGCCAGCAGTTTAGTTGTGACCTACAATGAGCAGTTCTTC. It translates to CASSLVVTYNEQFF.

This clonotype was picked up a small number of times. The chain couples TRBV12-3 or TRBV12-4 to TRBJ1-3; 8 nucleotides align to TRBD1. The CDR3 has 13 amino acids. Trimming at V came to 1 base and at J to 7 bases, leaving 0 bases not matched to a gene. CDR3 sequence (DNA): TGTGCCAGCAGTTTAGACAGGGGGAACACCATATATTTT. Translating gives CASSLDRGNTIYF.

By share of the sample, this clonotype is medium-sized (0.01 to 0.1%). The chain links TRBV28 to TRBJ2-5; 8 positions agree with TRBD1. This CDR3 is 15 amino acids long. Germline V gene sequence: CDR1 MDHEN, CDR2 SYDVKM. J lost 0 bases, V lost 5 bases, and 5 bases had no gene match. The CDR3 coding sequence is TGTGCCAGCAGTGCGACGGGACAGGACCAAGAGACCCAGTACTTC. Protein sequence: CASSATGQDQETQYF. Full variable domain (remainder filled in from reference TRBV28 and TRBJ2-5): DVKVTQSSRYLVKRTGEKVFLECVQDMDHENMFWYRQDPGLGLRLIYFSYDVKMKEKGDIPEGYSVSREKKERFSLILESASTNQTSMYLCASSATGQDQETQYFGPGTRLLVL.

This clonotype is labeled medium-sized (0.01 to 0.1%). The chain carries TRBV5-4 and TRBJ1-1; D unresolved. The V gene lost 4 bases and the J gene lost 4 bases, with 8 bases spanning the gap. This CDR3 spans 12 amino acids. Germline V gives CDR1 SGHNT, CDR2 YYREEE (reference sequence). CDR3 in DNA: TGTGCCAGCAGCCGTTGGGGCACTGAAGCTTTCTTT. This gives the protein CASSRWGTEAFF.

In the case of this clonotype: A much larger clone sits a single nucleotide away, making a read error possible. The CDR3 is CASRGTVDNSPLHF. The CDR3 bases are TGTGCCAGCAGGGGGACAGTGGATAATTCACCCCTCCACTTT. The chain joins TRBV12-3 or TRBV12-4 to TRBJ1-6, with 7 bases matching TRBD1. Trimming took 6 bases from V and 5 from J; bases not matched to a gene: 4. The CDR3 is 14 amino acids.

This clonotype is medium-sized (0.01 to 0.1%) by share. The chain joins TRBV5-6 to TRBJ2-2, with a weak D call TRBD2 (5 bases). In germline, CDR1 is SGHDT, CDR2 YYEEEE. The CDR3 totals 14 residues. V was shortened by 5 bases and J by 1 base, with 9 bases between the two germline ends. CDR3 amino acids: CASSSGLNTGELFF. In DNA, the CDR3 is TGTGCCAGCAGTTCGGGGTTGAACACCGGGGAGCTGTTTTTT.

The gene calls are TRBV6-2 or TRBV6-3 and TRBJ2-7; 8 bases align to TRBD1. The J segment lost 0 bases and the V segment lost 3 bases, leaving 13 bases of the junction unmatched. Germline CDR1 MNHEY, CDR2 SVGEGT. This CDR3 is built from 18 residues. The CDR3 coding sequence is TGTGCCAGCAGTTATAGTGGCAGGGGGCGACCTCGCTCCTACGAGCAGTACTTC. Translation gives CASSYSGRGRPRSYEQYF.

This clonotype is classed as medium-sized. The chain couples TRBV5-6 to TRBJ2-7, with D perhaps matching TRBD2 (6 bases). Trimming cost V 3 bases and J 0 bases, with 13 bases left between them. The CDR3 totals 15 residues. The germline CDR1 and CDR2 sequences are SGHDT and YYEEEE. The CDR3 region has the DNA TGTGCCAGCAGCTGGAGGGACGGACTCTCCTACGAGCAGTACTTC. Protein sequence: CASSWRDGLSYEQYF.

The genes are TRBV19 and TRBJ2-2, with D possibly matching TRBD2 (5 bases). The CDR3 consists of 14 residues. Trimming shortened V by 5 bases and J by 2 bases, and 9 bases separated the two germline ends. CDR1 and CDR2 from the germline V gene are LNHDA and SQIVND (reference sequence). DNA of the CDR3: TGTGCCAGTAGTCCAGGACTCAACACCGGGGAGCTGTTTTTT. Amino acids: CASSPGLNTGELFF.